This record concerns one TCR beta chain sequence. The antigen is unknown. These data come from a study of early T cells in non-severe SARS-CoV-2 infection. Overall study context: Chains from this unsorted whole-blood bulk RNA could not be paired.

Individual cDNA molecules carried attached unique molecular identifiers. Each CDR3 protein is one row after TCRdb ran MiXCR on the 5' RACE reads. The profile shows 65,000 to 90,000 distinct CDR3 sequences, approximately 12% of them singletons. Study results and limitations: The study's VDJdb matching favored anti-spike CD8 responses and missed private and CD4 specificities.

This CDR3 contains 12 residues. V was shortened by 5 bases and J by 1 base, with 8 bases between the two germline ends. Germline assignment: CDR1 SQVTM and CDR2 ANQGSEA. This TCR was sampled from an adult who was a healthcare worker with PCR-confirmed SARS-CoV-2 infection or an uninfected control (not recorded which). The V and J genes are TRBV29-1 and TRBJ1-1; unclear D gene. Material for sequencing was whole blood. Here the CDR3 DNA reads TGCAGCGTTCGGGGTTCGAACACTGAAGCTTTCTTT. It yields the protein CSVRGSNTEAFF.